This T cell receptor (beta chain) was captured in a study of identical twins. For this clonotype: Its matching antigen is unknown.

General study results and limits: Conclusions leaned on cross-sectional statistical analysis and did not track the same donors over time. Memory repertoires lacked the insertion deficit that abundant cord blood beta clonotypes showed.

The CDR3 sequence is 14 residues long. With V trimmed by 5 bases and J by 7 bases, 11 bases remained unmatched. TCRdb fed the 5' RACE reads into MiXCR, producing one record per CDR3 protein. Altogether 450,000 or so distinct CDR3 sequences are present, roughly 24% being singletons, with the ten largest covering around 3%. The sample also formed part of further work on T cells expressing NK-cell markers. As that study records: For over five donors, the dominant NKG2C+ clonotypes made up roughly 1.0-8% of their CD8+ T cells.

This receptor was identified in a woman aged 18-30 years in good health. Sequencing input: CD4+ T cells sorted from blood. The rearrangement links TRBV12-3 or TRBV12-4 to TRBJ2-7; TRBD1 matches 7 bases. The CDR3 coding sequence is TGTGCCAGCAGTCTCGGGACAGTACAAAGGGAGCAGTACTTC. Encoded protein: CASSLGTVQREQYF.